The 16 T cell receptor beta chains listed next were all sequenced from one sample in a study of molecular identifiers for immune sequencing clone quantification. TCRdb called the PCR reads again in MiXCR, with one record for every CDR3 protein. The profile covers about 640,000 distinct CDR3 sequences, with just under 20% appearing a single time and roughly 0.9% taken by the ten largest. Sequencing used naive CD8+ T cells from blood, with Jurkat cell RNA spiked in. Stated subset: FACS-sorted CD8+CD4-CCR7+CD45RA+ naive T cells. The receptors shown here come from a human donor in good health. Some libraries in this study had Jurkat cell RNA spiked in.

As regards this clonotype: Its ends do not fully match the called genes, so a read error is possible. V is TRBV6-6 and J is TRBJ1-1; D is undetermined. Germline CDR1 and CDR2: MNHNY and SVGAGI (reference sequence). This CDR3 contains 13 residues. The CDR3 bases are TGTGCCTGCAGTTACACAGTGAACACTGAAGCTTTCTTT. Translation gives CACSYTVNTEAFF.

This clonotype was detected ten times or more. This CDR3 reads CASSPRTGGVLQETQYF. The CDR3 bases are TGTGCCAGCAGTCCTCGGACAGGGGGCGTCCTTCAAGAGACCCAGTACTTC. V and J are TRBV28 and TRBJ2-5; TRBD1 aligns across 11 bases. The CDR3 has 17 amino acids. Germline V gene sequence: CDR1 MDHEN, CDR2 SYDVKM. The V and J ends lost 5 bases and 2 bases, in that order; junction bases with no gene match: 10.

A remark on this clonotype: Since a much larger clone is just one base distant, this may be a read error. As the CDR3 is not closed by the conserved phenylalanine or tryptophan, this likely results from a read error. This chain uses TRBV28 with TRBJ2-7; TRBD2 agrees at 12 bases. Trimming at V came to 3 bases and at J to 6 bases, leaving 3 bases not matched to a gene. Germline V lookup: CDR1 MDHEN, CDR2 SYDVKM. This CDR3 spans 14 amino acids. In DNA form, the CDR3 reads TGTGCCAGCAGTTTCCGACTAGCGGGAGTCGAGCAGTACTCC. This codes for CASSFRLAGVEQYS.

The chain couples TRBV28 to TRBJ1-6, with D perhaps TRBD1 (6 bases). V lost 3 bases and J 9 bases, leaving 12 bases between the germline ends. The CDR3 sequence is 14 residues long. Germline-derived CDR1 and CDR2 are MDHEN and SYDVKM. CDR3 sequence: CASSFRGGGSPLHF. The CDR3 region has the DNA TGTGCCAGCAGTTTCCGGGGGGGCGGTTCACCCCTCCACTTT.

The CDR3 nucleotides are TGTGCCAGCATTGAGGGGACAGGCGTCGCCGAGCAGTACTTC. It codes for CASIEGTGVAEQYF. The chain carries TRBV2 and TRBJ2-7; 8 nucleotides agree with TRBD1. CDR3 length: 14 residues. Trimming at V came to 7 bases and at J to 6 bases, leaving 11 bases not matched to a gene. Germline assignment: CDR1 SNHLY and CDR2 FYNNEI.

This clonotype was found many times. V gene TRBV7-2 combines with J gene TRBJ1-6, with TRBD1 matching over 10 bases. This CDR3 is 15 amino acids long. With V trimmed by 5 bases and J by 8 bases, 6 bases remained unmatched. CDR1 and CDR2 from the germline V gene are SGHTA and FQGNSA. CDR3 in amino acids: CASSAGQGFDSPLHF. CDR3 nucleotides: TGTGCCAGCAGCGCGGGACAGGGGTTCGATTCACCCCTCCACTTT.

This clonotype came up many times. V usage is TRBV9 and J usage is TRBJ2-7; TRBD1 agrees at 7 bases. Germline V lookup: CDR1 SGDLS, CDR2 YYNGEE. With V trimmed by 3 bases and J by 2 bases, 5 bases remained unmatched. The CDR3 sequence is 14 residues long. CDR3 nucleotides: TGTGCCAGCAGCGCCGGGGACAGCCCCTACGAGCAGTACTTC. This sequence encodes CASSAGDSPYEQYF.

This clonotype was seen a handful of times. The chain carries TRBV20-1 and TRBJ2-5, with a weak D call TRBD2 (5 bases). The germline V gene has CDR1 DFQATT and CDR2 SNEGSKA (reference sequence). CDR3 length: 18 residues. V shed 0 bases and J shed 0 bases, with 20 bases lying between them. The CDR3 region has the DNA TGCAGTGCTAGAGATCACTCTGGGATGGAGCGGTACCAAGAGACCCAGTACTTC. Translation gives CSARDHSGMERYQETQYF.

The chain carries TRBV6-1 and TRBJ2-7; D perhaps matches TRBD2 (5 bases). The CDR3 contains 13 residues. CDR1 and CDR2 from the germline V gene are MNHNS and SASEGT. Trimming took off 8 bases at V and 3 bases at J, with 14 bases between the two ends. This chain's CDR3 is CASGVGGGYEQYF. The DNA for the CDR3 is TGTGCCAGCGGTGTGGGTGGAGGCTACGAGCAGTACTTC.

This clonotype was seen a handful of times. The chain has TRBV29-1 and TRBJ2-1; 7 nucleotides line up with TRBD2. CDR1 SQVTM and CDR2 ANQGSEA come from the germline V gene. The CDR3 extends over 14 amino acids. After removal of 7 bases from V and 0 bases from J, the junction contained 6 bases not matched to a gene. CDR3 nucleotides: TGCAGCGGCTTAGCGGGCCACTCCTACAATGAGCAGTTCTTC. This encodes CSGLAGHSYNEQFF.

This clonotype was picked up many times. The rearrangement uses TRBV7-2 and TRBJ2-1; 13 bases line up with TRBD2. The V gene's germline CDR1 is SGHTA and CDR2 FQGNSA. Unmatched junction bases numbered 13, after V lost 4 bases and J lost 4 bases. The CDR3 is made up of 19 amino acids. The CDR3 reads CASSYAWTSGGANYNEQFF. Here the CDR3 DNA reads TGTGCCAGCAGCTACGCGTGGACTAGCGGGGGAGCAAATTACAATGAGCAGTTCTTC.

Worth noting for this clonotype: A much larger clone lies one base from this, so it may be a read error. V usage is TRBV13 and J usage is TRBJ2-4; D gene unclear. The CDR3 covers 13 residues. Germline V gene data show CDR1 as PRHDT and CDR2 as FYEKMQ (reference sequence). The CDR3 region is CASGLERSYIQYF. DNA of the CDR3: TGTGCCAGCGGCTTAGAAAGGTCCTACATTCAGTACTTC.

On this clonotype itself: Possible read error: a much larger clone is one base away. The chain is built from TRBV5-6 and TRBJ2-7; 7 bases map to TRBD2. This CDR3 spans 14 amino acids. After removal of 4 bases from V and 2 bases from J, the junction contained 6 bases not matched to a gene. CDR1 SGHDT and CDR2 YYEEEE come from the germline V gene. The CDR3 sequence is CASSPATSPYEQYF. The DNA for the CDR3 is TGTGCCAGCAGCCCTGCGACTAGCCCCTACGAGCAGTACTTC.

For this clonotype: Since a much larger clone is just one base distant, this may be a read error. This sequence joins TRBV29-1 and TRBJ2-1, with TRBD2 matching 13 bases. The CDR3 is 15 amino acids. CDR1 and CDR2 from the germline V gene are SQVTM and ANQGSEA. CDR3 sequence: CSVEGTSGDYNEQLF. Written as DNA, the CDR3 is TGCAGCGTTGAGGGGACTAGCGGGGACTACAATGAGCAGCTCTTC.

This clonotype was observed many times. The rearrangement joins TRBV29-1 to TRBJ2-3, with a possible D match to TRBD1 (6 bases). With 8 bases removed from V and 8 bases from J, the gap between germline ends came to 23 bases. The CDR3 spans 14 residues. Germline CDR1 is SQVTM and CDR2 is ANQGSEA. In nucleotides, the CDR3 is TGCAGCACTGACCCGACCACAGGGTCTAGTACGCAGTATTTT. This gives the protein CSTDPTTGSSTQYF.

This clonotype turned up a few times. The chain recombines TRBV5-8 with TRBJ2-5; 7 bases are shared with TRBD2. CDR1 and CDR2 from the germline V gene are SGHTS and YDEGEE. The J segment lost 5 bases and the V segment lost 2 bases, leaving 18 bases of the junction unmatched. The CDR3 has 18 amino acids. CDR3 nucleotide sequence: TGTGCCAGCAGCTTTGGCAAAGGCAGGAGCGGGATCCCGGAGACCCAGTACTTC. Translation gives CASSFGKGRSGIPETQYF.